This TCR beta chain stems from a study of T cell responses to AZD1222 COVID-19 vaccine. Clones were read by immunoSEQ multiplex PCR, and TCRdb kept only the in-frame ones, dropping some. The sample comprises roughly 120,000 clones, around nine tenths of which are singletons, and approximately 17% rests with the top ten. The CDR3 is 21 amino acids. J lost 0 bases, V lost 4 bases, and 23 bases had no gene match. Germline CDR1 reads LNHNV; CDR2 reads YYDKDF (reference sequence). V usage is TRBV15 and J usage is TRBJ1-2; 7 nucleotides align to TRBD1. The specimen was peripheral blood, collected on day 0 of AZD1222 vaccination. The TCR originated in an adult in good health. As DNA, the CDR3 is TGTGCCACCAGCACAGGCCCGGGACAGTGGGGTGGTTCCCTCTCTAACTATGGCTACACCTTC. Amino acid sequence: CATSTGPGQWGGSLSNYGYTF.